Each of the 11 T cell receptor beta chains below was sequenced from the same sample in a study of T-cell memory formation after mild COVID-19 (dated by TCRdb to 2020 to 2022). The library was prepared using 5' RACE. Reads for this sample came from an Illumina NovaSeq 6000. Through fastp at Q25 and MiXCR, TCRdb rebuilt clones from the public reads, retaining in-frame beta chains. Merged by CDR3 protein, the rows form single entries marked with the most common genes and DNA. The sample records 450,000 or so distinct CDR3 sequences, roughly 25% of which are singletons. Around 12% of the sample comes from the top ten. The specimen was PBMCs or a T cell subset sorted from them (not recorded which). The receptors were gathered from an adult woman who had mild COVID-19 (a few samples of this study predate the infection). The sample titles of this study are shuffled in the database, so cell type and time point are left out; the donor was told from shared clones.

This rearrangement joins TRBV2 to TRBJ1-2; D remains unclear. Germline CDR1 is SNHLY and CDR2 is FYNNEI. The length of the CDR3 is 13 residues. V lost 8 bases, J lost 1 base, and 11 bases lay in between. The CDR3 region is CASDEEGNYGYTF. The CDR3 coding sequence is TGTGCCAGCGATGAGGAGGGTAACTATGGCTACACCTTC.

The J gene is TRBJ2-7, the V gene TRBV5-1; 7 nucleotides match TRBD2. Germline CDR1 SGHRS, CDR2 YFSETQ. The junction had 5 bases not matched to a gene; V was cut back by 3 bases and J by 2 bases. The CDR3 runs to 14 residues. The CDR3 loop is CASSSEGRAYEQYF. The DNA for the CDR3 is TGCGCCAGCAGCTCCGAGGGGAGGGCCTACGAGCAGTACTTC.

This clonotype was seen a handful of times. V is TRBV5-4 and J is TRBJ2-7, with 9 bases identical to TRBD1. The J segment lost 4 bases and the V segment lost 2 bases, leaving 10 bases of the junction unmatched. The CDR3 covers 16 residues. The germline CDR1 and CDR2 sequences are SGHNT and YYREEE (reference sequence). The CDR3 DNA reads TGTGCCAGCAGCTTAGACCCGGGACAGGGTTTTTACGAGCAGTACTTC. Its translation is CASSLDPGQGFYEQYF.

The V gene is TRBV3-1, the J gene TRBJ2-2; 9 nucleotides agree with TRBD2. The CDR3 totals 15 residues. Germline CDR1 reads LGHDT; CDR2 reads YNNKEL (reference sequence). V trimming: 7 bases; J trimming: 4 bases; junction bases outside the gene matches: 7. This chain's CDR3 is CASKGAGGVTGELFF. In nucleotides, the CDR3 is TGTGCCAGCAAGGGCGCGGGGGGGGTCACCGGGGAGCTGTTTTTT.

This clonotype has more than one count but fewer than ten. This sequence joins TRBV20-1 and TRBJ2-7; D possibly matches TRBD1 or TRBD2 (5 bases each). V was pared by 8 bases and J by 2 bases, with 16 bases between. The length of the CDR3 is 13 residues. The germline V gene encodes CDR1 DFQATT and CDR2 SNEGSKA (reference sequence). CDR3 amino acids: CSTRPGTTYEQYF. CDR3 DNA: TGCAGTACCAGACCCGGGACCACCTACGAGCAGTACTTC.

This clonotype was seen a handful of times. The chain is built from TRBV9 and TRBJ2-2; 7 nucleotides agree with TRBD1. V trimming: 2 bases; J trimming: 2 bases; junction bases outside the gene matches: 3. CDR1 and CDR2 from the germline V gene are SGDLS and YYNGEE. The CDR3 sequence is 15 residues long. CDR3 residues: CASSVTGANTGELFF. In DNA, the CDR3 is TGTGCCAGCAGCGTTACAGGGGCTAACACCGGGGAGCTGTTTTTT.

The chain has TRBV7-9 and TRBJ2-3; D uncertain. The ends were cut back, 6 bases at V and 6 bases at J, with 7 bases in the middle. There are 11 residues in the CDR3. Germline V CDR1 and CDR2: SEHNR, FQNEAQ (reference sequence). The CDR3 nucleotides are TGTGCCAGCAGTAAAGGCGATACGCAGTATTTT. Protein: CASSKGDTQYF. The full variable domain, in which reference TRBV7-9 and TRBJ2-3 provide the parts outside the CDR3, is DTGVSQNPRHKITKRGQNVTFRCDPISEHNRLYWYRQTLGQGPEFLTYFQNEAQLEKSRLLSDRFSAERPKGSFSTLEIQRTEQGDSAMYLCASSKGDTQYFGPGTRLTVL.

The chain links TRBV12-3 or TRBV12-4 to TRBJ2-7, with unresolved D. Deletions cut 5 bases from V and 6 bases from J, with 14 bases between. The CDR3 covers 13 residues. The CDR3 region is CASSTYRTIEQYF. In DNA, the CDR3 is TGTGCCAGCAGTACGTATCGGACGATCGAGCAGTACTTC.

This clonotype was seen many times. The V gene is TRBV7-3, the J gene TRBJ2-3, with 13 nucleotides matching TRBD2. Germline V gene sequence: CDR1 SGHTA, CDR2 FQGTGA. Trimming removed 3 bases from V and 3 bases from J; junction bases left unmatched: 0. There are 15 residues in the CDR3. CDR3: CASSLTSGRTDTQYF. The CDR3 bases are TGTGCCAGCAGCTTGACTAGCGGGAGGACAGATACGCAGTATTTT.

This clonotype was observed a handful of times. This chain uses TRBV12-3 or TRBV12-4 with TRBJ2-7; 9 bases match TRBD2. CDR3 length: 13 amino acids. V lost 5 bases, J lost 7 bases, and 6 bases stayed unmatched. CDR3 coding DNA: TGTGCCAGCAGTCGCGGGGGGGCCGGTGAGCAGTACTTC. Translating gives CASSRGGAGEQYF.

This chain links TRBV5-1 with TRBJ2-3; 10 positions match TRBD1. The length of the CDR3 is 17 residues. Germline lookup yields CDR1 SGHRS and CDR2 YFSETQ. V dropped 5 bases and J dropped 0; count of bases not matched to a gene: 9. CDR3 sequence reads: CASSPGQGVWSTDTQYF. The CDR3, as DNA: TGCGCCAGCAGTCCCGGACAGGGGGTATGGAGCACAGATACGCAGTATTTT. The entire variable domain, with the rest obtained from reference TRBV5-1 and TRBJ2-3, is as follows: KAGVTQTPRYLIKTRGQQVTLSCSPISGHRSVSWYQQTPGQGLQFLFEYFSETQRNKGNFPGRFSGRQFSNSRSEMNVSTLELGDSALYLCASSPGQGVWSTDTQYFGPGTRLTVL.